This T cell receptor (beta chain) was identified in a study of T cells after yellow fever vaccination (dated by TCRdb to about 2019). The study in broad terms: The SMART-Seq v4 Ultra Low Input RNA kit was used to prepare libraries from fractions with low cell numbers. To follow T-cell clones before and after primary and booster YFV17D yellow fever vaccination, bulk TCR alpha and beta repertoires were sequenced over time. Blood was drawn at multiple timepoints before and after primary and secondary immunization, with bulk PBMC replicates and cell subsets isolated. Two healthy male donors made up the cohort, one aged 18 to 29 years and the other aged 30 to 39 years. What the research found in general, with its limitations: Because only a couple of donors were included in the study, the extent to which the findings can be generalized is limited. A small fraction of clonotypes appeared in both the CD4 and CD8 compartments, likely as a result of convergent recombination. Because abundant contaminating clonotypes from the bulk population could be contained in FACS-sorted repertoires, computational filtering was required. After the booster, most clones that had expanded after primary vaccination were detected again (roughly 96% of CD4 and around nine tenths of CD8), suggesting broad maintenance of memory. The secondary T-cell response was found to be weaker but faster than the primary response, with a peak reached on day 5 rather than on day 15.

Taken with the paper, the label for treatment or condition translates to: live attenuated yellow fever vaccine strain. PBMCs were isolated from peripheral blood using a standard Ficoll-Paque protocol. Dynabeads CD4 and CD8 positive selection kits were used to isolate the CD4 and CD8 T-cell fractions. TriZol was used to extract RNA from bulk PBMCs, from CD4 and CD8 fractions, and from dextramer-positive and dextramer-negative fractions. TCR cDNA was synthesized by 5'RACE template switching, through which a universal primer site and unique molecular identifiers were introduced. cDNA synthesis was primed from both the TCR alpha and TCR beta constant segments. Library amplification used two PCR steps, and the second PCR step added sample barcodes and sequencing adapters. Sequencing of libraries was done on Illumina HiSeq 2500 (2x100 bp) or NovaSeq (2x150 bp). As for the original processing: MIGEC was used to demultiplex reads and collapse the reads into UMI consensus sequences, and MiXCR was used for V(D)J alignment. Vaccine-responding clonotypes were defined with edgeR using replicate PBMC samples, requiring FDR below 0.01 and a log2 fold change above 5 up to day 15. CD4 or CD8 identity was assigned to each bulk clonotype according to whether the clonotype was present at higher abundance in the sequenced CD4 repertoire or the sequenced CD8 repertoire. TCRdb cleaned the public reads at Q25 with fastp, built clones with MiXCR and kept in-frame beta chains. Every distinct CDR3 protein forms one entry, paired with its most common genes and DNA. TCRdb, rather than the study authors, made the V and J calls. The sample table lists some 130,000 distinct CDR3 sequences, about 7% of them with a count of one. Together, the top ten hold more than 0.6% of the sample.

This clonotype came up many times. This receptor's antigen is unknown. At one end the junction does not follow the germline gene, possibly because of a read error. Its CDR3 holds 11 amino acids, cysteine through phenylalanine. Solely the CDR3 DNA is kept, with 33 bases framed from the first base. Per the germline V gene (reference sequence), DFQATT is the CDR1 and SNEGSKA is the CDR2. The source is a young man who received the YFV17D yellow fever vaccine. This chain is built from TRBV20-1 and TRBJ2-7; 6 matching bases give a weak D call of TRBD2. The sequences come from CD4+ T cells sorted from PBMCs, collected 10 days after the yellow fever booster vaccination. The CDR3 region has the sequence CSPSDSYEQYF. The base sequence is TGCAGTCCTAGCGACTCCTACGAGCAGTACTTC.